Shown below are 27 T cell receptor beta chains from a single sample sequenced in a study of T-cell reconstitution after alpha-beta-depleted transplantation in children. Unique molecular identifiers were incorporated during preparation of the TCRbeta library. TCRdb re-called the PCR reads through MiXCR, storing one row per CDR3 protein. The repertoire includes over 150,000 distinct CDR3 sequences, about 15% of them detected once, and 13% sits in the top ten. The sample in question was PBMCs from the stem cell graft donor, obtained from the stem cell graft. These receptors originate from a human donor who donated a stem cell graft to a child with acute lymphoblastic leukemia.

This clonotype was recorded many times. The chain links TRBV4-1 to TRBJ2-5, with a weak D call TRBD1 (5 bases). The CDR3 totals 17 residues. The germline V gene encodes CDR1 MGHRA and CDR2 YSYEKL. V was trimmed by 2 bases and J by 4 bases, leaving 20 bases between them. CDR3 region: CASSQLDMGISRETQYF. The DNA of the CDR3 is TGCGCCAGCAGCCAATTGGACATGGGGATTAGTAGAGAGACCCAGTACTTC.

The V and J genes are TRBV5-1 and TRBJ2-7; 7 positions agree with TRBD1. Germline V gene sequence: CDR1 SGHRS, CDR2 YFSETQ. The CDR3 is made up of 16 amino acids. Trimming at V came to 3 bases and at J to 0 bases, leaving 9 bases not matched to a gene. CDR3 DNA: TGCGCCAGCAGCTCTTTCGGGACAGAGCCCTCCTACGAGCAGTACTTC. This encodes CASSSFGTEPSYEQYF.

This clonotype was observed many times. This rearrangement joins TRBV5-1 to TRBJ1-2, with 11 bases aligning to TRBD1. The CDR3 has 16 residues. Germline-derived CDR1 and CDR2 are SGHRS and YFSETQ. V lost 4 bases to trimming and J lost 5 bases; unmatched junction nucleotides: 10. Written as DNA, the CDR3 is TGCGCCAGCAGCCGATCGACCGGGACAGGGGGATATGGCTACACCTTC. Translated: CASSRSTGTGGYGYTF.

There are many counts of this clonotype. V is TRBV5-1 and J is TRBJ2-7; no clear D gene. Germline loops: CDR1 SGHRS, CDR2 YFSETQ. V gave up 1 base and J gave up 6 bases, with 11 bases separating them. CDR3 length equals 13 residues. CDR3 in DNA: TGCGCCAGCAGCTTGAGTCTCGGCGGCGAGCAGTACTTC. It yields the protein CASSLSLGGEQYF. The full variable domain, its missing parts supplied by reference TRBV5-1 and TRBJ2-7, is KAGVTQTPRYLIKTRGQQVTLSCSPISGHRSVSWYQQTPGQGLQFLFEYFSETQRNKGNFPGRFSGRQFSNSRSEMNVSTLELGDSALYLCASSLSLGGEQYFGPGTRLTVT.

The table lists this clonotype with many counts. This rearrangement joins TRBV20-1 to TRBJ2-5; possibly TRBD1 for D (5 bases). Per germline, CDR1 DFQATT and CDR2 SNEGSKA (reference sequence). V gave up 4 bases and J gave up 2 bases, with 11 bases separating them. The CDR3 covers 13 residues. The CDR3 DNA reads TGCAGTGCTAAGAAGGGGTTTCAAGAGACCCAGTACTTC. The encoded protein is CSAKKGFQETQYF.

The sample holds one count of this clonotype. The chain combines TRBV20-1 with TRBJ2-7, with TRBD2 as a possible D gene (6 bases). This CDR3 contains 15 residues. Germline V gives CDR1 DFQATT, CDR2 SNEGSKA (reference sequence). V shed 2 bases and J shed 2 bases, with 16 bases lying between them. This CDR3 reads CSARNSGTGAYEQYF. The DNA for the CDR3 is TGCAGTGCTAGAAACTCCGGGACTGGGGCCTACGAGCAGTACTTC.

This clonotype has more than one count but fewer than ten. V gene TRBV7-2 combines with J gene TRBJ2-7, with 10 bases lining up with TRBD2. The CDR3 length is 16 residues. With V trimmed by 1 base and J by 3 bases, 6 bases remained unmatched. CDR1 and CDR2 (germline): SGHTA, FQGNSA. CDR3: CASSLGLWTSGYEQYF. The CDR3 DNA is TGTGCCAGCAGCTTAGGACTCTGGACTAGCGGCTACGAGCAGTACTTC.

There are many counts of this clonotype. The gene calls are TRBV5-1 and TRBJ2-7, with TRBD1 matching over 7 bases. Trimming cost V 0 bases and J 0 bases; bases outside gene matches: 21. CDR3 size: 21 residues. Germline V gene sequence: CDR1 SGHRS, CDR2 YFSETQ. For the CDR3, the DNA is TGCGCCAGCAGCTTGGACTTTGTCCGAGACAGGGCATTTGAGGGCTCCTACGAGCAGTACTTC. This encodes CASSLDFVRDRAFEGSYEQYF.

This clonotype was observed many times. The rearrangement links TRBV6-2 or TRBV6-3 to TRBJ2-1; 12 nucleotides line up with TRBD2. Germline V gene lookup returns CDR1 MNHEY and CDR2 SVGEGT. The junction had 9 bases not matched to a gene; V was cut back by 5 bases and J by 4 bases. The CDR3 extends over 17 amino acids. CDR3 nucleotide sequence: TGTGCCAGCAGTCCTAGGACTAGCGGGACCATTTACAATGAGCAGTTCTTC. This translates into CASSPRTSGTIYNEQFF.

This clonotype was detected many times. This rearrangement joins TRBV7-2 to TRBJ2-1; 14 nucleotides match TRBD2. Losses at the gene ends were 5 bases for V and 8 bases for J; bases not matched to a gene: 5. CDR1 SGHTA and CDR2 FQGNSA come from the germline V gene. The CDR3 sequence is 15 residues long. In DNA form, the CDR3 reads TGTGCCAGCAGCAGACTAGCGGGAGGGCCCGATGAGCAGTTCTTC. This translates into CASSRLAGGPDEQFF.

The chain carries TRBV7-8 and TRBJ1-5; 7 nucleotides align to TRBD1. V was pared by 3 bases and J by 11 bases, with 13 bases of the junction left unmatched. The CDR3 covers 15 residues. Germline CDR1 reads SGHVS; CDR2 reads FQNEAQ. CDR3 nucleotides: TGTGCCAGCAGCTTGGACGACAGGGAACTCAATGCCCAGCATTTT. It specifies CASSLDDRELNAQHF. The complete variable domain, with remaining parts taken from reference TRBV7-8 and TRBJ1-5, reads GAGVSQSPRYKVAKRGQDVALRCDPISGHVSLFWYQQALGQGPEFLTYFQNEAQLDKSGLPSDRFFAERPEGSVSTLKIQRTQQEDSAVYLCASSLDDRELNAQHFGDGTRLSIL.

This clonotype was recorded many times. The J gene is TRBJ2-5, the V gene TRBV6-2 or TRBV6-3, with no clear D. Trimming pared 6 bases from V and 4 bases from J, leaving 3 bases between. CDR1 and CDR2 from the germline V gene are MNHEY and SVGEGT. The CDR3 extends over 10 amino acids. The CDR3, as DNA: TGTGCCAGCAGCCGAGAGACCCAGTACTTC. This gives the protein CASSRETQYF.

On this clonotype: This may be a read error, as it is one base from a much larger clone. J is TRBJ1-3 and V is TRBV3-1; D is undetermined. The CDR3 runs 15 residues. Germline V gives CDR1 LGHDT, CDR2 YNNKEL (reference sequence). The CDR3: CASSPIGGSGDTIYF. The DNA for the CDR3 is TGTGCCAGCAGCCCAATTGGCGGCTCTGGAGACACCATATATTTT. The full variable domain, rest sourced from reference TRBV3-1 and TRBJ1-3, is DTAVSQTPKYLVTQMGNDKSIKCEQNLGHDTMYWYKQDSKKFLKIMFSYNNKELIINETVPNRFSPKSPDKAHLNLHINSLELGDSAVYFCASSPIGGSGDTIYFGEGSWLTVV.

This clonotype was detected only a few times. This chain links TRBV6-1 with TRBJ2-1; 8 nucleotides match TRBD2. This CDR3 has 16 amino acids. Germline V gene sequence: CDR1 MNHNS, CDR2 SASEGT. The junction had 6 bases not matched to a gene; V was cut back by 5 bases and J by 0 bases. CDR3 protein: CASSQLSGSSYNEQFF. The CDR3 DNA reads as TGTGCCAGCAGTCAACTGAGCGGGAGCTCCTACAATGAGCAGTTCTTC.

This clonotype was counted at least ten times. V gene TRBV6-1 combines with J gene TRBJ2-2; D call uncertain. The germline V and J ends were trimmed by 3 bases and 6 bases, with 8 bases remaining between them. This CDR3 spans 13 amino acids. Germline CDR1 and CDR2: MNHNS and SASEGT. The DNA for the CDR3 is TGTGCCAGCAGTGAGTTCCTATCCGGGGAGCTGTTTTTT. It codes for CASSEFLSGELFF.

This clonotype has a count of ten or more. The chain links TRBV3-1 to TRBJ1-2; D not certain. V lost 0 bases, J lost 9 bases, and 17 bases lay in between. Germline V lookup: CDR1 LGHDT, CDR2 YNNKEL (reference sequence). This CDR3 is built from 15 residues. The CDR3: CASSQEGDPTRSYTF. DNA for the CDR3: TGTGCCAGCAGCCAAGAAGGAGACCCAACCCGGAGCTACACCTTC.

This clonotype was recorded at least ten times. V gene TRBV19 combines with J gene TRBJ2-1; 9 bases match TRBD1. V lost 1 base, J lost 9 bases, and 7 bases stayed unmatched. The length of the CDR3 is 15 residues. Germline lookup yields CDR1 LNHDA and CDR2 SQIVND (reference sequence). This CDR3 is CASSIARQGVVEQFF. CDR3 DNA: TGTGCCAGTAGTATAGCCCGACAGGGGGTCGTTGAGCAGTTCTTC.

This clonotype has at least ten counts. The chain couples TRBV20-1 to TRBJ1-5; D call uncertain. The V end lost 6 bases, the J end lost 3 bases, and 9 bases lay between the germline ends. From germline, CDR1 is DFQATT and CDR2 SNEGSKA (reference sequence). CDR3 length: 12 amino acids. CDR3 loop: CSALLVNQPQHF. The CDR3 nucleotides read TGCAGTGCCCTACTCGTCAATCAGCCCCAGCATTTT.

This clonotype was picked up many times. The chain employs TRBV20-1 and TRBJ2-7; tentative D call: TRBD1 (5 bases). There are 16 residues in the CDR3. The V gene's germline CDR1 is DFQATT and CDR2 SNEGSKA (reference sequence). The V and J ends lost 0 bases and 5 bases respectively, with 20 bases between them. CDR3 region: CSARDPGRRRLHEQYF. In DNA form, the CDR3 reads TGCAGTGCTAGAGATCCAGGGCGTCGGCGCCTCCACGAGCAGTACTTC.

This clonotype has at least ten counts. The chain employs TRBV7-9 and TRBJ2-3, with 10 bases lining up with TRBD2. V lost 4 bases to trimming and J lost 3 bases; unmatched junction nucleotides: 4. The CDR3 has 15 residues. CDR1 is SEHNR, CDR2 FQNEAQ, per germline (reference sequence). Here the CDR3 DNA reads TGTGCCAGCAGCTCTAGCGGGAGAGGGACAGATACGCAGTATTTT. Its protein product is CASSSSGRGTDTQYF.

The gene calls are TRBV6-1 and TRBJ2-2; perhaps TRBD1 as D (5 bases). Germline CDR1 and CDR2: MNHNS and SASEGT. The germline V and J ends were trimmed by 6 bases and 4 bases, with 12 bases remaining between them. CDR3 length: 14 amino acids. The CDR3 sequence: CASRISRGTGELFF. The CDR3 DNA is TGTGCCAGCAGGATTTCTAGGGGCACCGGGGAGCTGTTTTTT.

In this sample, this clonotype turned up many times. As DNA, the CDR3 is TGCAGTGCTAGATACAGCTACAATCAGCCCCAGCATTTT. Translating it yields CSARYSYNQPQHF. The chain recombines TRBV20-1 with TRBJ1-5; D ambiguous. This CDR3 has 13 residues. Trimming shortened V by 2 bases and J by 3 bases, and 8 bases separated the two germline ends. Germline CDR1 reads DFQATT; CDR2 reads SNEGSKA (reference sequence).

Many counts were recorded for this clonotype. J is TRBJ1-1 and V is TRBV12-3 or TRBV12-4, with 7 bases fitting TRBD1. Losses at the gene ends were 6 bases for V and 4 bases for J; bases not matched to a gene: 11. This CDR3 has 15 residues. CDR3 bases: TGTGCCAGCAGCGAGGAGGGGGCGCGGGGCACTGAAGCTTTCTTT. As protein: CASSEEGARGTEAFF.

CDR3 sequence: CAADTGLSGNTIYF. CDR3 DNA sequence: TGTGCCGCAGACACAGGGCTCTCTGGAAACACCATATATTTT. The V gene is TRBV12-3 or TRBV12-4, the J gene TRBJ1-3; possible D gene TRBD1, 6 bases. Trimming took off 11 bases at V and 0 bases at J, with 14 bases between the two ends. The CDR3 extends over 14 amino acids.

There are many counts of this clonotype. J is TRBJ2-1 and V is TRBV5-1, with 9 nucleotides matching TRBD2. The V segment lost 1 base and the J segment 0 bases; nucleotides outside the gene matches: 8. This CDR3 region has 18 residues. The V gene's germline CDR1 is SGHRS and CDR2 YFSETQ. As DNA, the CDR3 is TGCGCCAGCAGCTTGAACATCCGACTAGCGGCCTCCTACAATGAGCAGTTCTTC. It codes for CASSLNIRLAASYNEQFF.

This clonotype occurred many times. V gene TRBV12-3 or TRBV12-4 combines with J gene TRBJ2-3; D may correspond to TRBD1 or TRBD2 (5 bases each). The CDR3 totals 15 residues. V shed 5 bases and J shed 7 bases, with 19 bases lying between them. The chain's CDR3 is CASSEIGARVNTQYF. DNA for the CDR3: TGTGCCAGCAGTGAGATAGGGGCGAGGGTGAATACGCAGTATTTT.

The rearrangement joins TRBV12-3 or TRBV12-4 to TRBJ1-5, with D perhaps TRBD1 (6 bases). The CDR3 extends over 15 amino acids. Trimming pared 3 bases from V and 7 bases from J, leaving 16 bases between. The CDR3 DNA reads TGTGCCAGCAGTTTGTTGGGGGGGGCTGGGCAGCCCCAGCATTTT. Encoded protein: CASSLLGGAGQPQHF.